This T cell receptor (beta chain) is drawn from a study of T cell repertoires in cytomegalovirus infection. Overall study: It was the public TCR beta signatures that indicated both CMV infection and matching HLA type. Study-level points and caveats: HLA-C-restricted CMV-specific TCR beta clonotypes prevailed in the ex vivo response. Carriers of CMV plus the relevant HLA were identified by cumulative public TCR beta family frequency.

This clonotype was counted many times. Its specificity is not known. TCRdb recomputed calls from the reads with MiXCR, one row per CDR3 protein. The sample lists about 530,000 distinct CDR3 sequences; approximately 25% were seen once. The trim removed 5 bases at V and 6 bases at J, leaving 3 bases unmatched. Germline CDR1 SGHTA, CDR2 FQGNSA. The CDR3 loop spans 14 amino acids. Input material: PBMCs. The source is a human donor in good health (CMV status not recorded). Some clones in this sample may be carry-over from other donors' samples. The chain recombines TRBV7-2 with TRBJ2-2; 10 nucleotides line up with TRBD2. The CDR3 nucleotides read TGTGCCAGCAGCGGGACTAGCGCAGCCGGGGAGCTGTTTTTT. Protein: CASSGTSAAGELFF.